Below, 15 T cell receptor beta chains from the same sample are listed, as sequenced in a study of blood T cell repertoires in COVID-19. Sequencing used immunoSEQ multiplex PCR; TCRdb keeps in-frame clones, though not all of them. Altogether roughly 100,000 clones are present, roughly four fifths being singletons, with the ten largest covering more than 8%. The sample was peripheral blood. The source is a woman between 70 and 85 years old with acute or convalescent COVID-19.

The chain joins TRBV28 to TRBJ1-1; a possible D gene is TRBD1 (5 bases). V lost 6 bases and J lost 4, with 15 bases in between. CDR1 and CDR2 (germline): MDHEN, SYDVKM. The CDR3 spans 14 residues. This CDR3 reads CASRGQVGVTEAFF. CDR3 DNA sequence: TGTGCCAGCAGGGGGCAGGTAGGGGTCACTGAAGCTTTCTTT.

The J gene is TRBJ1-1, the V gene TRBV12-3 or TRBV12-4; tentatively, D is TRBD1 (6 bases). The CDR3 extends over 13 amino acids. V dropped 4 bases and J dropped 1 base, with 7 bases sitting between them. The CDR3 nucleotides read TGTGCCAGCAGTTCACAGGGGAACACTGAAGCTTTCTTT. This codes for CASSSQGNTEAFF.

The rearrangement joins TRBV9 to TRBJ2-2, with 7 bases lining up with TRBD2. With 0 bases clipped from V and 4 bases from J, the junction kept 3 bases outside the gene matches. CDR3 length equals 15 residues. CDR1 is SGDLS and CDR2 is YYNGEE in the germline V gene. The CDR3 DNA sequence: TGTGCCAGCAGCGTAGGCGGGAGTTTCACCGGGGAGCTGTTTTTT. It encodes CASSVGGSFTGELFF.

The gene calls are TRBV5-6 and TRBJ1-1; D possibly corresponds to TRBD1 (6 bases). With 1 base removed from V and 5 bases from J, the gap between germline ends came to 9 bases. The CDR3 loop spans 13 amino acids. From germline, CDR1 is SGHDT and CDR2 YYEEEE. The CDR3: CASSLFRGTEAFF. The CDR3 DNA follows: TGTGCCAGCAGCTTGTTCAGGGGAACTGAAGCTTTCTTT.

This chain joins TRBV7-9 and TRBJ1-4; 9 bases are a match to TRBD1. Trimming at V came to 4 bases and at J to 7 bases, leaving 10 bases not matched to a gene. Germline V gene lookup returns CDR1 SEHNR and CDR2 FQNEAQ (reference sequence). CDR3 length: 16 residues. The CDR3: CASSSRLGQGGEKLFF. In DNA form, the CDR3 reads TGTGCCAGCAGCTCAAGACTGGGACAGGGAGGTGAAAAACTGTTTTTT. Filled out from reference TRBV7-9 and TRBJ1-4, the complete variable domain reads DTGVSQNPRHKITKRGQNVTFRCDPISEHNRLYWYRQTLGQGPEFLTYFQNEAQLEKSRLLSDRFSAERPKGSFSTLEIQRTEQGDSAMYLCASSSRLGQGGEKLFFGSGTQLSVL.

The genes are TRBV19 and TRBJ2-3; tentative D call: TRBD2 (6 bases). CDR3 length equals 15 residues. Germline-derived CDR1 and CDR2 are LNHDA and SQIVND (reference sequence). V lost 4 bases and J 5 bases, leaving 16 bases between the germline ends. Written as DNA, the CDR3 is TGTGCCAGTAGTAGGGGACTCTTACCTCAAGATACGCAGTATTTT. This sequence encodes CASSRGLLPQDTQYF.

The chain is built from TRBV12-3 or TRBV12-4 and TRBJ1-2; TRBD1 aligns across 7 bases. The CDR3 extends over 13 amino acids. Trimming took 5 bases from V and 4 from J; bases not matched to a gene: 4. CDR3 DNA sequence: TGTGCCAGCAGTCCAGGGACAGCCTATGGCTACACCTTC. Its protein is CASSPGTAYGYTF.

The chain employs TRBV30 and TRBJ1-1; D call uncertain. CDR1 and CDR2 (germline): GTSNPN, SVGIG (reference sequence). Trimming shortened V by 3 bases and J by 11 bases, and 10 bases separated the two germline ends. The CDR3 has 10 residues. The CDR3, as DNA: TGTGCCTGGAGGGAGGGTCAGGCTTTCTTT. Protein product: CAWREGQAFF.

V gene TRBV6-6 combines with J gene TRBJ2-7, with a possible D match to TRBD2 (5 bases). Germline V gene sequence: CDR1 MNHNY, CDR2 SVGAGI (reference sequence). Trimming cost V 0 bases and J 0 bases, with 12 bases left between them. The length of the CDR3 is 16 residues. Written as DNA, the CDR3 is TGTGCCAGCAGTTACTCGCGGACTGGAAGCTCCTACGAGCAGTACTTC. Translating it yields CASSYSRTGSSYEQYF.

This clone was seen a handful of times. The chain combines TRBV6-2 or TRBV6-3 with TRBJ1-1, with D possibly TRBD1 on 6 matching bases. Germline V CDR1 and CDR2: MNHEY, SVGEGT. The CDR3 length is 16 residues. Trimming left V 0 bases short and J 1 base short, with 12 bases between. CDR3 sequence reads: CASSYSTGKRNTEAFF. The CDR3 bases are TGTGCCAGCAGTTACTCAACAGGGAAGAGGAACACTGAAGCTTTCTTT.

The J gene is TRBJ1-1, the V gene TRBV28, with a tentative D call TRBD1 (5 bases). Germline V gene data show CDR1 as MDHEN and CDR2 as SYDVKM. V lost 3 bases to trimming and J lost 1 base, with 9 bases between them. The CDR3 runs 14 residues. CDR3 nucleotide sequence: TGTGCCAGCAGTTTGGTCAGGGAGAACACTGAAGCTTTCTTT. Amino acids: CASSLVRENTEAFF.

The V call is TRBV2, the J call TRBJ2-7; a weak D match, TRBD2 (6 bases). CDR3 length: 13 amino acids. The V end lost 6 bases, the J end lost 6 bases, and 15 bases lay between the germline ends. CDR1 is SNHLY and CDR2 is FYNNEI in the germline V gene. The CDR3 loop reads CASRPRDLREQYF. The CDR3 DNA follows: TGTGCCAGCAGACCCCGGGACTTGCGCGAGCAGTACTTC.

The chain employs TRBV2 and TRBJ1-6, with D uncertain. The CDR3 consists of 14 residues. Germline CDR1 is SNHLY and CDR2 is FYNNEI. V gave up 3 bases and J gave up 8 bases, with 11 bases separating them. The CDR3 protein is CASSEWAPDSPLHF. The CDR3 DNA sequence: TGTGCCAGCAGTGAGTGGGCCCCGGATTCACCCCTCCACTTT.

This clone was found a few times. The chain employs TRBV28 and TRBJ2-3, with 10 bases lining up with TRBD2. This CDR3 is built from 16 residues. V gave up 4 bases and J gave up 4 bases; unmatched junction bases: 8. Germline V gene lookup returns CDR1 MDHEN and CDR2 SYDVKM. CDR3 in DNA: TGTGCCAGCAGTTCCCGTCCTAGCGGGAGCCCAGATACGCAGTATTTT. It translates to CASSSRPSGSPDTQYF.

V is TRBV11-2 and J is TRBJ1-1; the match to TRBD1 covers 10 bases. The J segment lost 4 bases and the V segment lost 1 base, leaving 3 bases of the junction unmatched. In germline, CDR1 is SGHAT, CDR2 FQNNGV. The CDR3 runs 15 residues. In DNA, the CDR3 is TGTGCCAGCAGCTTAGGGGGACAGGGGCCCACTGAAGCTTTCTTT. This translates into CASSLGGQGPTEAFF.